This T cell receptor (beta chain) was captured in a study of CD8 T cells in Susac syndrome (dated by TCRdb to the late 2010s). Regarding the research as a whole: Of the Susac syndrome patients who were sequenced, under ten were in clinical remission while six had clinically active disease. At blood withdrawal, Susac syndrome patients were either therapy-naive, taking corticosteroids (in some cases with IVIg as well), or taking IVIg alone. Clonality of the CD8+ T cell repertoire was compared between around 13 healthy donors, about 14 Susac syndrome patients and 15 multiple sclerosis patients. Whether CD8+ T cell activation and differentiation in Susac syndrome was antigen driven was tested using repertoire sequencing.

RNA was extracted with the RNeasy kit and roughly 0.45 to 1 ug was reverse transcribed using random hexamers. TCR beta CDR3 regions were amplified with the immunoSEQ multiplex PCR assay covering 54 Vbeta and 13 Jbeta segments. Bias from PCR amplification was corrected by using a synthetic template baseline for primer optimization and for computational correction. The authors' analysis ran thus. Reads were annotated to V, D and J genes according to IMGT and were analyzed with immunoSEQ Analyzer, with only productive sequences retained. Clonality was calculated as one minus the Shannon entropy normalized by log2 of the number of productive unique sequences. For each patient and control, public and private clones were evaluated among the 100 most prevalent clones. A clone was defined as Susac-specific if it was absent from the healthy and MS cohorts, from 1052 published viral clones and from other ImmuneACCESS disease sequences. The raw public reads went through TCRdb reprocessing: fastp at Q25, MiXCR clone calling, in-frame beta chains kept. Identical CDR3 protein sequences are pooled into one entry, listed with their most common genes and DNA. These V and J calls originate from TCRdb's pipeline instead of the authors' own analysis. The sample table lists around 100,000 distinct CDR3 sequences, 95% of them with a count of one. The ten most abundant clones make up approximately 0.3% of the sample.

The paper's findings and limits, for the study overall: The number of individuals in the TCR sequencing and HLA analysis was recognized as being relatively small. Looking at Susac-specific public clones, the researchers identified some 15 in the total CD8+ repertoire and about 5 in the CD8+ TEMRA repertoire. Clonal expansion was seen in Susac syndrome CD8+ repertoires, peaking in CD8+ TEMRA cells and being greater in clinically active patients than in remitting ones.

CDR1 and CDR2 are drawn from the germline V gene (reference sequence): LNHNV, YYDKDF. From cysteine to phenylalanine, the CDR3 is 14 amino acids long. The kept DNA is CDR3 alone, 42 bases in frame from the first base. Trimming removed 4 bases from V and 1 base from J, leaving 8 bases between the germline ends. A remark on this clonotype: The antigen it binds to is not known. No base-level quality is on record; no much larger clone is a single base apart.

Peripheral blood CD8+ and CD4+ T cells from healthy donors, Susac syndrome patients and multiple sclerosis patients were profiled using high-throughput TCR beta sequencing. Susac syndrome patients met recently defined diagnostic criteria for definite or probable disease. CD8+ TEMRA cells were enriched by FACS, while bulk CD8+ and CD4+ T cells were purified by magnetic negative isolation. Blood was drawn into EDTA tubes, processed within 24 hours, and PBMCs were isolated by density gradient centrifugation. PBMCs intended for TCR sequencing were cryopreserved in liquid nitrogen and were subsequently thawed in a 37 degrees C water bath. Purity of sorted or isolated CD4+, CD8+ and CD8+ TEMRA cells was at least 90%.

Source material: CD8+ T cells from PBMCs. The clonotype originates from a human donor with Susac syndrome. Recombination connected TRBV15 to TRBJ1-5; the D segment could be TRBD1, given 6 matching bases. CDR3 region: CATSKGESNQPQHF. The nucleotides are TGTGCCACCAGCAAGGGGGAGAGCAATCAGCCCCAGCATTTT.